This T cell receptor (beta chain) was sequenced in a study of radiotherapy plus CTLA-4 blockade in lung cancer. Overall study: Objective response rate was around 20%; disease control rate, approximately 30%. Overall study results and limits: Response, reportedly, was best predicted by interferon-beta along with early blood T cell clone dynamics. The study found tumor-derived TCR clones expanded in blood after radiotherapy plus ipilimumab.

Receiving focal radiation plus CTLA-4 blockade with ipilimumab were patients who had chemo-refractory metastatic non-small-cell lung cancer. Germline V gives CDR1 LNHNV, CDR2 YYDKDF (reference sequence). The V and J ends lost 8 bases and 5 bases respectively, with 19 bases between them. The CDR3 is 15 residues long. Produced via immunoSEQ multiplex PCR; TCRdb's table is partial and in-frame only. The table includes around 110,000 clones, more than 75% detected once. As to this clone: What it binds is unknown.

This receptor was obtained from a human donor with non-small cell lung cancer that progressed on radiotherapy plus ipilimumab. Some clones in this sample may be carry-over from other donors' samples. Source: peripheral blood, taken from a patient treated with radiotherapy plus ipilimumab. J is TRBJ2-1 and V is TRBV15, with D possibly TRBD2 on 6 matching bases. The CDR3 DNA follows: TGTGCCACCGCTCGTCGGGGGTTGGACAACAATGAGCAGTTCTTC. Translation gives CATARRGLDNNEQFF. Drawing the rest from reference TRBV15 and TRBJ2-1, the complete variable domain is DAMVIQNPRYQVTQFGKPVTLSCSQTLNHNVMYWYQQKSSQAPKLLFHYYDKDFNNEADTPDNFQSRRPNTSFCFLDIRSPGLGDTAMYLCATARRGLDNNEQFFGPGTRLTVL.